The 15 T cell receptor beta chains reported below all come from one sample, sequenced in a study of blood T cell repertoires in COVID-19. Assay used: immunoSEQ multiplex PCR; TCRdb lists only in-frame clones, some missing. Among roughly 250,000 clones listed, around 90% were seen once. Sequencing used peripheral blood. These receptors came from a woman aged 40 to 49 who had recovered from COVID-19.

The chain recombines TRBV10-2 with TRBJ2-7, with TRBD2 matching 7 bases. Germline V gene sequence: CDR1 WSHSY, CDR2 SAAADI. The CDR3 runs to 11 residues. The V and J ends lost 10 bases and 6 bases, in that order; junction bases with no gene match: 6. The DNA for the CDR3 is TGCGCCACGGGGACGGGGGGCGAGCAGTACGTC. It translates to CATGTGGEQYV.

V gene TRBV4-2 combines with J gene TRBJ2-7; possible D gene TRBD2, 6 bases. CDR3 length equals 15 residues. V was clipped by 0 bases and J by 6 bases, with 15 bases between them. Germline V gene lookup returns CDR1 LGHNA and CDR2 YNFKEQ. The CDR3: CASSQEPARGGEQYF. The CDR3 DNA reads TGTGCCAGCAGCCAAGAGCCCGCAAGGGGAGGCGAGCAGTACTTC.

The J gene is TRBJ2-3, the V gene TRBV7-2, with TRBD2 as a possible D gene (7 bases). This CDR3 is 15 amino acids long. Trimming removed 5 bases from V and 1 base from J, with 13 bases in between. Germline V gives CDR1 SGHTA, CDR2 FQGNSA. The CDR3 spells CASSGGGPGTDTQYF. The CDR3 bases are TGTGCCAGCAGCGGGGGGGGGCCTGGCACAGATACGCAGTATTTT.

V gene TRBV19 combines with J gene TRBJ2-7; TRBD1 agrees at 11 bases. V shed 5 bases, J shed 2 bases, and the junction held 5 bases outside the gene matches. This CDR3 is built from 15 residues. Germline values: CDR1 LNHDA, CDR2 SQIVND (reference sequence). The CDR3 reads CASSPRTGGPYEQYF. The CDR3 nucleotides read TGTGCCAGTAGTCCAAGGACAGGGGGCCCCTACGAGCAGTACTTC.

This clone appeared a single time. The chain uses TRBV20-1 and TRBJ1-2; 7 bases map to TRBD1. The CDR3 sequence is 13 residues long. J was trimmed by 5 bases and V by 3 bases; bases with no gene match: 6. Germline V gives CDR1 DFQATT, CDR2 SNEGSKA (reference sequence). The chain's CDR3 is CSASRVRGYGYTF. DNA for the CDR3: TGCAGTGCTAGTAGGGTCAGGGGGTATGGCTACACCTTC.

CDR3: CASSPRTAQLGYTF. The CDR3 nucleotides read TGTGCCAGCAGTCCCAGGACAGCCCAACTGGGCTACACCTTC. This chain connects TRBV6-6 to TRBJ1-2; weak D call: TRBD1 (6 bases). The CDR3 is made up of 14 amino acids. Looked up from germline, CDR1 is MNHNY and CDR2 is SVGAGI (reference sequence). V gave up 5 bases and J gave up 8 bases, with 18 bases separating them.

The genes are TRBV5-1 and TRBJ2-7; 13 bases fit TRBD2. The ends lost 4 bases at V and 5 bases at J; junction bases unmatched: 12. Germline V gene data show CDR1 as SGHRS and CDR2 as YFSETQ. The CDR3 has 17 amino acids. This CDR3 reads CASSQPHTSGRGDEQYF. The CDR3 nucleotides are TGCGCCAGCAGCCAGCCCCATACTAGCGGGAGGGGAGACGAGCAGTACTTC.

CDR3 loop: CASSIGVSSSGNTIYF. For the CDR3, the DNA is TGTGCCAGTAGTATCGGGGTGTCCAGCTCTGGAAACACCATATATTTT. The chain joins TRBV19 to TRBJ1-3; no reliable D call. The CDR3 length is 16 residues. The germline V gene has CDR1 LNHDA and CDR2 SQIVND (reference sequence). Trimming removed 3 bases from V and 0 bases from J, with 12 bases in between.

This clone appeared a few times. V gene TRBV4-3 combines with J gene TRBJ1-4, with 7 nucleotides matching TRBD1. From germline, CDR1 is LGHNA and CDR2 YSLEER. This CDR3 comprises 15 residues. Trimming at V came to 1 base and at J to 8 bases, leaving 7 bases not matched to a gene. The CDR3 region is CASSQAGSRGEKLFF. CDR3 coding DNA: TGCGCCAGCAGCCAAGCGGGAAGCAGGGGGGAAAAACTGTTTTTT.

This sequence joins TRBV4-3 and TRBJ2-3; D remains ambiguous. This CDR3 spans 15 amino acids. Germline-derived CDR1 and CDR2 are LGHNA and YSLEER. Trimming took 0 bases from V and 6 from J, leaving 13 bases between them. CDR3: CASSQEMPPGDTQYF. The CDR3 region has the DNA TGCGCCAGCAGCCAAGAGATGCCGCCCGGGGATACGCAGTATTTT.

For the CDR3, the DNA is TGTGCCAGCCGGAGACTAGCGGAATCGGGGGGGCAGTTCTTC. Amino acid sequence: CASRRLAESGGQFF. The chain couples TRBV7-8 to TRBJ2-1; 9 bases are shared with TRBD2. CDR1 SGHVS and CDR2 FQNEAQ come from the germline V gene. This CDR3 region has 14 residues. Unmatched junction bases numbered 14, after V lost 8 bases and J lost 12 bases.

The chain carries TRBV21-1 and TRBJ2-1; TRBD2 is the table's D call, not checked against the DNA. TRBV21-1 is recorded as a pseudogene. This CDR3 is built from 18 residues. The CDR3 DNA is TGTGCCAGCAGCCAAACCCCGATGACTAGCCGGCGGAACAATGAGCAGTTCTTC. This encodes CASSQTPMTSRRNNEQFF.

This clone has just one count. The chain is built from TRBV7-3 and TRBJ1-5; 7 nucleotides align to TRBD1. The V segment lost 5 bases and the J segment 7 bases; nucleotides outside the gene matches: 5. CDR3 length: 13 amino acids. The V gene's germline CDR1 is SGHTA and CDR2 FQGTGA. The CDR3 nucleotides are TGTGCCAGCAGCGAGGGGGCTCGGCAGCCCCAGCATTTT. Translation gives CASSEGARQPQHF.

The V gene is TRBV9, the J gene TRBJ2-1; possible D gene TRBD1, 8 bases. This CDR3 has 15 residues. V was pared by 4 bases and J by 5 bases, with 16 bases between. Germline CDR1 and CDR2: SGDLS and YYNGEE. Here the CDR3 reads CASSPTGGGHNEQFF. DNA for the CDR3: TGTGCCAGCAGCCCCACAGGGGGGGGGCACAATGAGCAGTTCTTC.

The chain is built from TRBV18 and TRBJ2-1; TRBD1 is a possible D gene (6 bases). The CDR3 is made up of 15 amino acids. In germline, CDR1 is KGHSH, CDR2 LQKENI. V dropped 4 bases and J dropped 8 bases, with 18 bases sitting between them. The CDR3 sequence: CASSRGTKNGDEQFF. For the CDR3, the DNA is TGTGCCAGCTCACGGGGGACAAAGAACGGGGATGAGCAGTTCTTC.